This entry is about one T cell receptor (beta chain). Sequencing used cDNA as its template, made by extracting RNA and reverse transcribing it. Produced via immunoSEQ multiplex PCR; TCRdb's table is partial and in-frame only. The sample has about 150,000 clones, about three fifths seen once. This entry comes from a study of CD8+ T cells in alopecia areata. Documented treatment: oral pan-JAK inhibitor, 5-10 mg twice daily. This receptor was obtained from a human donor with alopecia areata. Sequencing was performed on CD4+ T cells sorted from blood, taken at week 4, from a patient treated with tofacitinib.

The CDR3 DNA reads as TGCAGCGTTGAAGAAGGGACAGCTCATCTGTACTTC. It yields the protein CSVEEGTAHLYF. This chain joins TRBV29-1 and TRBJ2-5, with 7 bases fitting TRBD1. After removal of 0 bases from V and 13 bases from J, the junction contained 8 bases not matched to a gene. Germline V lookup: CDR1 SQVTM, CDR2 ANQGSEA. This CDR3 region has 12 residues.